Listed below are T cell receptor beta chains from one sample, sequenced in a study of T-cell reconstitution after alpha-beta-depleted transplantation in children. TCRdb re-called the PCR reads with MiXCR, one entry per CDR3 protein. The data contain about 500,000 distinct CDR3 sequences, more than 9.5% of them singletons. Sample: PBMCs, mostly from graft donor cells, taken 180 days after TCRalphabeta/CD19-depleted stem cell transplant. These receptors all come from a female patient between 2 and 15 years old who had a stem cell transplant for aplastic anemia, so the T cells may come from the graft donor. Both conserved end residues are part of each CDR3. Each record gives: CDR3 protein, CDR3 DNA, D gene, V gene, clone size, J gene. A D gene is named only where the DNA matches it firmly. Clone size is stated in some rows and not others, as once, few, many or a class when expanded.

CASSLFWRGEVTDTQYF	TGTGCCAGCAGTTTATTCTGGAGAGGGGAGGTCACAGATACGCAGTATTTT	.	TRBV12-3/TRBV12-4	.	TRBJ2-3
CASSPTKLRGIGQFF	TGTGCCAGCAGCCCAACGAAATTGAGGGGAATAGGGCAGTTCTTC	.	TRBV7-2	few	TRBJ2-1
CASSLQGRSIAKNIQYF	TGTGCCAGCAGCCTACAGGGACGGTCAATAGCCAAAAACATTCAGTACTTC	.	TRBV7-9	few	TRBJ2-4
CASSWVSGGSSYNEQFF	TGTGCCAGCAGCTGGGTTAGCGGTGGGAGCTCCTACAATGAGCAGTTCTTC	.	TRBV7-9	few	TRBJ2-1
CAISPGQGSDTF	TGTGCCATCAGCCCAGGGCAGGGGAGCGACACCTTC	.	TRBV5-6	.	TRBJ1-2
CSAREIGDTQYF	TGCAGTGCCAGGGAGATCGGAGATACGCAGTATTTT	.	TRBV20-1	few	TRBJ2-3
CASSPLFRQESYEQYF	TGTGCCAGCAGTCCTCTCTTTAGACAGGAGAGCTACGAGCAGTACTTC	.	TRBV28	many	TRBJ2-7
CASSQEEAGANTGELFF	TGTGCCAGCAGCCAAGAAGAAGCGGGGGCGAACACCGGGGAGCTGTTTTTT	TRBD2	TRBV4-2	few	TRBJ2-2
CASSKTGGWETQYF	TGTGCCAGCAGCAAGACAGGGGGCTGGGAGACCCAGTACTTC	TRBD1	TRBV9	many	TRBJ2-5
CASRTGLAGGYEQYF	TGTGCCAGCAGGACGGGACTAGCGGGAGGGTACGAGCAGTACTTC	TRBD2	TRBV27	.	TRBJ2-7
CASSLERGYTF	TGTGCCAGCAGCTTAGAGCGTGGCTACACCTTC	.	TRBV7-2	.	TRBJ1-2
CAWSSWGGPSSNEQYF	TGTGCCTGGAGCTCATGGGGCGGGCCCTCTTCGAACGAGCAGTACTTC	.	TRBV30	.	TRBJ2-7
CSVTSGYYNEQFF	TGCAGCGTGACTAGCGGGTACTACAATGAGCAGTTCTTC	TRBD2	TRBV29-1	.	TRBJ2-1
CASTTSGIKNTGELFF	TGTGCCAGCACCACCAGCGGGATTAAGAACACCGGGGAGCTGTTTTTT	TRBD2	TRBV25-1	.	TRBJ2-2
CASSLDGFSPLHF	TGTGCCAGCAGCTTAGACGGGTTTTCACCCCTCCACTTT	.	TRBV11-3	few	TRBJ1-6
CSVPTSSTGELFF	TGCAGTGTGCCTACTTCCTCTACCGGGGAGCTGTTTTTT	.	TRBV20-1	.	TRBJ2-2
CATSDPDSQFNEQFF	TGTGCCACCAGTGATCCGGACTCACAGTTCAATGAGCAGTTCTTC	.	TRBV24-1	.	TRBJ2-1
CAISEGREKLFF	TGTGCCATCAGTGAAGGAAGGGAAAAACTGTTTTTT	.	TRBV10-3	many	TRBJ1-4
CSARGEVDEAFF	TGCAGTGCTAGGGGGGAGGTAGACGAAGCTTTCTTT	.	TRBV20-1	.	TRBJ1-1
CASTQVPVLGSTDTQYF	TGTGCCAGCACCCAAGTCCCCGTACTAGGGAGCACAGATACGCAGTATTTT	.	TRBV3-1	.	TRBJ2-3
CASRRSGGYTF	TGTGCCAGCAGGCGATCCGGGGGCTACACCTTC	.	TRBV12-3/TRBV12-4	few	TRBJ1-2
CASSLGSYEQYF	TGTGCCAGCAGTTTGGGGAGCTACGAGCAGTACTTC	.	TRBV28	many	TRBJ2-7
CSAQRAGRETQYF	TGCAGCGCCCAACGCGCAGGGAGAGAGACCCAGTACTTC	.	TRBV29-1	.	TRBJ2-5
CSALEDGRALVEQYF	TGCAGTGCACTAGAAGACGGGAGGGCACTAGTGGAGCAGTACTTC	TRBD2	TRBV20-1	few	TRBJ2-7
CAISESPDLDYNEQFF	TGTGCCATCAGTGAGTCACCGGACTTGGACTACAATGAGCAGTTCTTC	.	TRBV10-3	many	TRBJ2-1
CASSQGSHNSPLHF	TGTGCCAGCAGCCAAGGGTCCCATAATTCACCCCTCCACTTT	.	TRBV3-1	few	TRBJ1-6
CASSLFPILGTGSSGANVLTF	TGTGCCAGCAGCTTATTCCCCATCTTGGGGACAGGGAGCTCTGGGGCCAACGTCCTGACTTTC	TRBD1	TRBV7-2	few	TRBJ2-6
CASSSSGPLVGTQYF	TGTGCCAGCAGTTCCTCGGGGCCCCTCGTTGGTACGCAGTATTTT	.	TRBV28	many	TRBJ2-3
CASSLSSGLHNEQFF	TGTGCCAGCAGCTTATCTAGCGGGCTCCACAATGAGCAGTTCTTC	TRBD2	TRBV7-9	many	TRBJ2-1
CASSFGGGRTQAFF	TGTGCCAGCAGTTTTGGGGGGGGAAGGACTCAAGCTTTCTTT	.	TRBV12-3/TRBV12-4	.	TRBJ1-1
CSVWGQGLQETQYF	TGCAGCGTTTGGGGACAGGGGTTACAAGAGACCCAGTACTTC	TRBD1	TRBV29-1	few	TRBJ2-5
CASSYSMEQYRGYTF	TGTGCCAGCAGTTACTCTATGGAGCAGTATCGGGGCTACACCTTC	.	TRBV6-5	few	TRBJ1-2
CASRGVDEQFF	TGTGCCAGCAGAGGGGTCGATGAGCAGTTCTTC	.	TRBV7-8	.	TRBJ2-1
CASNPRGRSEYGYTF	TGTGCCAGCAACCCTAGGGGGCGCTCGGAGTATGGCTACACCTTC	TRBD1	TRBV27	few	TRBJ1-2
CASSLGRATGELFF	TGTGCCAGCAGTTTGGGCAGGGCCACCGGGGAGCTGTTTTTT	.	TRBV12-3/TRBV12-4	many	TRBJ2-2
CASKGLANTGELFF	TGCGCCAGTAAAGGGCTAGCGAACACCGGGGAGCTGTTTTTT	.	TRBV5-1	few	TRBJ2-2
CASSLWTGLTYEQYF	TGTGCCAGCAGTTTATGGACGGGACTTACCTACGAGCAGTACTTC	.	TRBV27	.	TRBJ2-7
CAISPVERMYNEQFF	TGTGCCATCAGCCCCGTGGAGCGTATGTACAATGAGCAGTTCTTC	.	TRBV10-3	.	TRBJ2-1
CATGRGPNQPQHF	TGTGCCACCGGAAGGGGCCCCAATCAGCCCCAGCATTTT	.	TRBV6-5	many	TRBJ1-5
CASSSTDTEAFF	TGTGCCAGCAGCTCGACAGACACTGAAGCTTTCTTT	.	TRBV12-3/TRBV12-4	.	TRBJ1-1
CASSQRDRGNTGELFF	TGTGCCAGCAGCCAAAGGGACAGGGGGAACACCGGGGAGCTGTTTTTT	TRBD1	TRBV3-1	.	TRBJ2-2
CASSFFDSEYSNQPQHF	TGTGCCAGCAGTTTTTTCGACAGCGAGTATAGCAATCAGCCCCAGCATTTT	.	TRBV6-5	.	TRBJ1-5
CASSPGYAEQYF	TGTGCCAGCAGCCCGGGATACGCCGAGCAGTACTTC	.	TRBV6-5	few	TRBJ2-7
CASTPPGGGYGYTF	TGTGCCAGCACCCCGCCTGGAGGGGGTTATGGCTACACCTTC	.	TRBV28	few	TRBJ1-2
CASSLDREVSYNEQFF	TGCGCCAGCAGCTTGGATCGGGAAGTCTCCTACAATGAGCAGTTCTTC	.	TRBV5-1	.	TRBJ2-1
CAAWGGRWEKLFF	TGCGCAGCATGGGGGGGGCGGTGGGAAAAACTGTTTTTT	.	TRBV20-1	.	TRBJ1-4
CSARFGTGGRETQYF	TGCAGTGCTAGATTCGGGACAGGGGGGCGAGAGACCCAGTACTTC	TRBD1	TRBV20-1	.	TRBJ2-5
CASSLTRDFSEQFF	TGTGCCAGCAGTCTCACTAGGGATTTCAGTGAGCAGTTCTTC	.	TRBV28	few	TRBJ2-1
CVSSTGQGGNTGELFF	TGTGTCAGCAGTACCGGACAGGGTGGGAACACCGGGGAGCTGTTTTTT	TRBD1	TRBV2	.	TRBJ2-2